This T cell receptor (beta chain) was recovered during a study of CD8 T cells in Susac syndrome. Study-level information: Patients with Susac syndrome who were sequenced included roughly 6 with active disease and eight in remission.

Study outcomes and limitations: Susac-specific public clones numbered approximately 17 in total CD8+ repertoires (and 4 or 5 in CD8+ TEMRA repertoires).

A quantity of about 0.5 to 1 ug RNA underwent reverse transcription using random hexamers. An immunoSEQ multiplex PCR amplified TCR beta CDR3 over 54 Vbeta and 13 Jbeta. From the immunoSEQ multiplex PCR reads, TCRdb called clonotypes with MiXCR, one entry per CDR3 protein. In the table there are about 83,000 distinct CDR3 sequences, 95% to 96% of which are singletons. For this clonotype: Its matching antigen is unknown.

The CDR3 length is 16 residues. Germline trimming cut 4 bases from V and 4 bases from J; bases unmatched to any gene: 10. Germline V gene lookup returns CDR1 SGHDT and CDR2 YYEEEE. CD8+ and CD4+ T cells from blood underwent TCR beta sequencing. This receptor was identified in a human donor with Susac syndrome. The specimen sequenced was CD8+ T cells from PBMCs. This rearrangement joins TRBV5-6 to TRBJ2-3; 9 bases are a match to TRBD1. The CDR3 DNA is TGTGCCAGCAGCCAGGAAGGGACAGGGTTGGCAGATACGCAGTATTTT. It translates to CASSQEGTGLADTQYF. Together with reference TRBV5-6 and TRBJ2-3, the CDR3 gives the full variable domain: DAGVTQSPTHLIKTRGQQVTLRCSPKSGHDTVSWYQQALGQGPQFIFQYYEEEERQRGNFPDRFSGHQFPNYSSELNVNALLLGDSALYLCASSQEGTGLADTQYFGPGTRLTVL.